This is a list of T cell receptor beta chains from one sample in a study of identical twins. Each CDR3 protein gets one entry after TCRdb re-called the 5' RACE reads with MiXCR. The table has some 590,000 distinct CDR3 sequences, 7.5% to 10% seen once; the top ten hold under 3%. This same sample was also part of a study on yellow fever vaccine responses in identical twins.

Sequences were obtained from PBMCs. These receptors were collected from a woman aged 18-29 years in good health. Both conserved end residues are part of each CDR3. A D gene is named only where the DNA matches it firmly. Expanded clones get a size class; other rows say once, few or many, or leave the size out.

j_gene: TRBJ2-5
d_gene: NA
v_gene: TRBV28
abundance: many
CDR3aa: CASTKQETQYF
CDR3nt: TGTGCCAGCACCAAACAAGAGACCCAGTACTTC

j_gene: TRBJ2-5
d_gene: TRBD1
v_gene: TRBV7-9
abundance: many
CDR3aa: CASSLGQGDWETQYF
CDR3nt: TGTGCCAGCAGCTTAGGACAGGGAGATTGGGAGACCCAGTACTTC

j_gene: TRBJ2-1
d_gene: TRBD2
v_gene: TRBV29-1
abundance: NA
CDR3aa: CSVESGTSAINEQFF
CDR3nt: TGCAGCGTTGAATCTGGGACTAGCGCAATCAATGAGCAGTTCTTC

j_gene: TRBJ2-6
d_gene: NA
v_gene: TRBV20-1
abundance: NA
CDR3aa: CSARDVAGANVLTF
CDR3nt: TGCAGTGCTAGAGACGTAGCCGGGGCCAACGTCCTGACTTTC

j_gene: TRBJ2-2
d_gene: TRBD1
v_gene: TRBV5-1
abundance: NA
CDR3aa: CASSFGQAPTGELFF
CDR3nt: TGCGCCAGCAGCTTTGGACAGGCTCCCACCGGGGAGCTGTTTTTT

j_gene: TRBJ1-1
d_gene: NA
v_gene: TRBV15
abundance: NA
CDR3aa: CATSGNYYTEAFF
CDR3nt: TGTGCCACCAGCGGAAACTATTACACTGAAGCTTTCTTT

j_gene: TRBJ2-1
d_gene: NA
v_gene: TRBV29-1
abundance: many
CDR3aa: CSVDPRTSLAPYNEQFF
CDR3nt: TGCAGCGTTGATCCCAGGACCAGTCTAGCGCCATACAATGAGCAGTTCTTC

j_gene: TRBJ2-1
d_gene: NA
v_gene: TRBV6-2/TRBV6-3
abundance: few
CDR3aa: CASKPSSWDQGVNEQFF
CDR3nt: TGTGCCAGCAAACCCTCCTCCTGGGACCAGGGCGTCAATGAGCAGTTCTTC

j_gene: TRBJ1-4
d_gene: NA
v_gene: TRBV7-9
abundance: few
CDR3aa: CASSLSSPNEKLFF
CDR3nt: TGTGCCAGCAGCTTAAGTTCACCTAATGAAAAACTGTTTTTT

j_gene: TRBJ2-7
d_gene: TRBD2
v_gene: TRBV28
abundance: NA
CDR3aa: CASSHPSGRINEQYF
CDR3nt: TGTGCCAGCAGCCATCCTAGCGGGAGGATAAACGAGCAGTACTTC

j_gene: TRBJ2-2
d_gene: TRBD2
v_gene: TRBV20-1
abundance: NA
CDR3aa: CSARPTPGTSGGGGVTGELFF
CDR3nt: TGCAGTGCTAGACCCACCCCCGGGACTAGCGGGGGGGGTGGGGTGACCGGGGAGCTGTTTTTT

j_gene: TRBJ2-1
d_gene: NA
v_gene: TRBV4-3
abundance: NA
CDR3aa: CASSQEWSERPYNEQFF
CDR3nt: TGCGCCAGCAGCCAAGAATGGTCCGAGAGGCCCTACAATGAGCAGTTCTTC

j_gene: TRBJ2-2
d_gene: NA
v_gene: TRBV20-1
abundance: few
CDR3aa: CCASPTKGKLNTGELFF
CDR3nt: TGCTGTGCTAGTCCTACGAAGGGGAAGCTGAACACCGGGGAGCTGTTTTTT

j_gene: TRBJ2-1
d_gene: NA
v_gene: TRBV11-3
abundance: NA
CDR3aa: CASSQGPTYNEQFF
CDR3nt: TGTGCCAGCAGCCAGGGACCGACCTACAATGAGCAGTTCTTC

j_gene: TRBJ2-7
d_gene: TRBD1
v_gene: TRBV3-1
abundance: few
CDR3aa: CASSHRTGGEQYF
CDR3nt: TGTGCCAGCAGCCACCGGACAGGGGGCGAGCAGTACTTC

j_gene: TRBJ2-1
d_gene: NA
v_gene: TRBV4-2
abundance: few
CDR3aa: CASSRQGPQLIYNEQFF
CDR3nt: TGTGCCAGCAGCCGGCAAGGACCGCAGCTTATTTACAATGAGCAGTTCTTC